These T cell receptor beta chains were read from a single sample in a study of shared clonotypes between healthy human individuals. Sequencing used immunoSEQ multiplex PCR; TCRdb keeps in-frame clones, though not all of them. The sample holds 90,000 to 130,000 clones, 55% to 70% seen once. The sequencing sample was made of memory CD8+ T cells sorted from blood. These receptors originate from a woman younger than 45 in good health. Each CDR3 is given with its conserved first and last residue. D genes are given only for firm matches. Some rows have no size entry. The others give once, few or many, or a class for an expanded clone.

j_call v_call d_call clone_size cdr3_nt cdr3_aa
TRBJ2-5 TRBV11-2 TRBD1 - TGTGCCAGCAGCCTCCCGACAGGGTGGGCGACCCAGTACTTC CASSLPTGWATQYF
TRBJ2-1 TRBV27 - once TGTGCCAGCAGTTTAATGGGACCGATATACAATGAGCAGTTCTTC CASSLMGPIYNEQFF
TRBJ1-2 TRBV7-9 - - TGTGCCAGCAGCTTAGTGGCGGACCCTAACTATGGCTACACCTTC CASSLVADPNYGYTF
TRBJ2-1 TRBV6-5 - - TGTGCCAGCAGTCCCGAGTCCCCAATCAATGAGCAGTTCTTC CASSPESPINEQFF
TRBJ1-2 TRBV6-4 - - TGTGCCAGCAGTGATGGTGGAGGCTACACCTTC CASSDGGGYTF
TRBJ1-5 TRBV6-4 - few TGTGCCAGCAGTCCAGGGGCGAGTCAGCCCCAGCATTTT CASSPGASQPQHF
TRBJ2-7 TRBV5-6 - - TGTGCCAGCAGCTTGGCGTCGTCCAGGAACTACGAGCAGTACTTC CASSLASSRNYEQYF
TRBJ2-7 TRBV6-1 - - TGTGCCAGCAGTGAAACGGGGTCTCCCAGCAGACCCTACGAGCAGTACTTC CASSETGSPSRPYEQYF
TRBJ2-1 TRBV27 TRBD2 - TGTGCCAGCAGTTTCGGCGGGAGGTTTAATGAGCAGTTCTTC CASSFGGRFNEQFF
TRBJ2-7 TRBV28 - few TGTGCCAGCGGGTGGATCGGCAACGAGCAGTACTTC CASGWIGNEQYF
TRBJ1-4 TRBV25-1 - - TGTGCCAGCAGCGGGGCTGCAACTAATGAAAAACTGTTTTTT CASSGAATNEKLFF
TRBJ1-4 TRBV6-6 - - TGTGCCATTGGACGGGGTAATGAAAAACTGTTTTTT CAIGRGNEKLFF
TRBJ2-7 TRBV29-1 - - TGCAGCGTTGCGGGGGGCACCACCTACGAGCAGTACTTC CSVAGGTTYEQYF
TRBJ2-3 TRBV5-1 TRBD2 - TGCGCCAGCAGCTTAGAACTAGCGGCCTGGGATACGCAGTATTTT CASSLELAAWDTQYF
TRBJ2-2 TRBV29-1 TRBD1 few TGCAGCGTTGAAGTGGGACAGGGGGAAATCAGGAACACCGGGGAGCTGTTTTTT CSVEVGQGEIRNTGELFF
TRBJ2-7 TRBV7-9 TRBD2 - TGTGCCAGCAGTGAAGCGCGGGGGGACGAGCAGTACTTC CASSEARGDEQYF
TRBJ2-7 TRBV7-9 TRBD2 many TGTGCCAGCAGCTACTGGACTAGCGGGAGCTCCTACGAGCAGTACTTC CASSYWTSGSSYEQYF
TRBJ2-1 TRBV25-1 TRBD2 few TGTGCCAGCAGTGATAAGCGGGAGTATTCTTACAATGAGCAGTTCTTC CASSDKREYSYNEQFF